The T cell receptor (beta chain) described here comes from a study of blood T cell repertoires in COVID-19. In the study overall: Acute and convalescent COVID-19 specimens originated in the United States, Italy and Spain. The analysed material was cDNA or gDNA that came from T cells, B-cell-depleted T cells, or PBMCs.

There are 14 residues in the CDR3. Germline-derived CDR1 and CDR2 are MGHRA and YSYEKL. V was shortened by 4 bases and J by 3 bases, with 12 bases between the two germline ends. Original handling: For nucleated cells, counts were estimated from reference gene primer amplification. Clones were read by immunoSEQ multiplex PCR, and TCRdb kept only the in-frame ones, dropping some. Clonal size and the V and J genes are those of that table, whereas D and trimming came from the DNA. The data hold around 240,000 clones, with 84% observed a single time. The chain carries TRBV4-1 and TRBJ1-2; D is undetermined. The receptor's source is a middle-aged woman who had recovered from COVID-19. Sequencing used peripheral blood. CDR3 nucleotide sequence: TGCGCCAGCAGCCCAGATGGCCTCTACTATGGCTACACCTTC. Protein: CASSPDGLYYGYTF.